Below are 6 T cell receptor beta chains sequenced from a single sample in a study of T-cell memory formation after mild COVID-19. Each CDR3 protein is one row after TCRdb ran MiXCR on the 5' RACE reads. The data hold roughly 150,000 distinct CDR3 sequences, with roughly 15% observed a single time. Material: PBMCs or a T cell subset sorted from them (not recorded which). The receptors were sampled from an adult woman who had mild COVID-19 (a few samples of this study predate the infection). Cell type and time point are not known.

J is TRBJ2-5 and V is TRBV11-1; D is uncertain. Germline CDR1 reads SGHAT; CDR2 reads FQDESV (reference sequence). The CDR3 consists of 12 residues. V lost 7 bases and J 4 bases, leaving 10 bases between the germline ends. The CDR3 loop reads CASTTPGETQYF. As DNA, the CDR3 is TGTGCCAGCACCACCCCCGGAGAGACCCAGTACTTC.

The rearrangement joins TRBV29-1 to TRBJ2-1, with TRBD2 matching over 9 bases. V lost 7 bases and J lost 6; bases outside the gene matches: 10. Looked up from germline, CDR1 is SQVTM and CDR2 is ANQGSEA. CDR3 length equals 14 residues. Here the CDR3 reads CSAVAGVRVNEQFF. CDR3 sequence (DNA): TGCAGCGCCGTAGCGGGAGTTCGGGTCAATGAGCAGTTCTTC.

V and J are TRBV20-1 and TRBJ1-6; unclear D gene. Trimming removed 2 bases from V and 0 bases from J, with 8 bases in between. In germline, CDR1 is DFQATT, CDR2 SNEGSKA (reference sequence). The CDR3 runs 15 residues. The CDR3 coding sequence is TGCAGTGCTAGAACCTCAAGCTCCTATAATTCACCCCTCCACTTT. Residues: CSARTSSSYNSPLHF.

The J gene is TRBJ2-5, the V gene TRBV29-1; 8 nucleotides agree with TRBD1. The CDR3 runs to 18 residues. The trim removed 8 bases at V and 5 bases at J, leaving 25 bases unmatched. The germline CDR1 and CDR2 sequences are SQVTM and ANQGSEA. CDR3 in amino acids: CSLKRWRTGSQGAETQYF. CDR3 DNA sequence: TGCAGCCTCAAGAGGTGGCGGACAGGGTCACAAGGTGCGGAGACCCAGTACTTC.

This clonotype was detected only a few times. The chain carries TRBV6-1 and TRBJ2-1, with 14 bases lining up with TRBD2. Germline V gene data show CDR1 as MNHNS and CDR2 as SASEGT. The CDR3 sequence is 16 residues long. Losses at the gene ends were 5 bases for V and 7 bases for J; bases not matched to a gene: 7. This CDR3 reads CASSPRLAGGQNEQFF. DNA for the CDR3: TGTGCCAGCAGTCCCCGACTAGCGGGGGGGCAAAATGAGCAGTTCTTC.

This clonotype was found a few times. This chain joins TRBV12-3 or TRBV12-4 and TRBJ2-3, with 8 nucleotides matching TRBD1. This CDR3 comprises 13 residues. The V segment lost 8 bases and the J segment 6 bases; nucleotides outside the gene matches: 7. The CDR3 region is CASGQGIGDTQYF. The CDR3 DNA sequence: TGTGCCAGCGGACAGGGCATCGGGGATACGCAGTATTTT.